The entry that follows covers one T cell receptor beta chain sequence. This record comes from a study of cytomegalovirus exposure and HLA in healthy donors. The PCR employed 60 Vbeta primers together with 13 Jbeta primers. Only in-frame clones appear in the TCRdb table, and some are missing; sequencing was by immunoSEQ multiplex PCR. The sample consists of about 200,000 clones, about nine tenths of them appearing once. CDR1 SEHNR and CDR2 FQNEAQ come from the germline V gene (reference sequence). V gave up 5 bases and J gave up 5 bases, with 9 bases separating them. The length of the CDR3 is 13 residues.

V usage is TRBV7-9 and J usage is TRBJ1-4; D may be TRBD1 (5 bases). The sequence derives from a man aged 30 to 45 in good health and CMV-seronegative. Sequencing used PBMCs. This chain's CDR3 is CASSGAVNEKLFF. In nucleotides, the CDR3 is TGTGCCAGCAGCGGGGCAGTGAATGAAAAACTGTTTTTT.